This T cell receptor (beta chain) came from a study of blood T cell repertoires in COVID-19. Per the original methods: How many nucleated cells were present was estimated from reference gene primer amplification. The assay was immunoSEQ multiplex PCR, and TCRdb's table has in-frame clones only and misses some. That table supplies the V and J calls and clone size; D and trimming were determined from the DNA. The sample lists 140,000 to 150,000 clones, 84% seen once, with 5.8% in the top ten. Exposed participants encountered a COVID-19 case during the 2 weeks preceding study entry. This clone showed up just a few times. This CDR3 contains 15 residues. Trimming removed 4 bases from V and 0 bases from J; junction bases left unmatched: 7. Germline V gene lookup returns CDR1 SGHRS and CDR2 YFSETQ.

This sequence originates from a woman aged 50 to 60 who had been exposed to COVID-19. The chain couples TRBV5-1 to TRBJ2-7; TRBD2 matches at 7 bases. The specimen was PBMCs or T cells enriched from blood (not recorded which). CDR3 nucleotide sequence: TGCGCCAGCAGCATTGGGGCTAGCGGCTCCTACGAGCAGTACTTC. As protein: CASSIGASGSYEQYF.